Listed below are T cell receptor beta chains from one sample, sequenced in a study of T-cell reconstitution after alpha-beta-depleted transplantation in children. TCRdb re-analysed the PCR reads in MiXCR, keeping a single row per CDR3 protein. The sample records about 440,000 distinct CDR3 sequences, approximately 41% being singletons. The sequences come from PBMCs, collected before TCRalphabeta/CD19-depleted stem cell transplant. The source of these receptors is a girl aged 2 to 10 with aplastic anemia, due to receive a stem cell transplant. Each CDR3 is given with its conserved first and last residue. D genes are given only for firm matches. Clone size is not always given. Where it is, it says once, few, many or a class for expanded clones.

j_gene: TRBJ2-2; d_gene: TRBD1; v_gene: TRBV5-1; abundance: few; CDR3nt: TGCGCCAGCAGCTCGGACAGGGGAAACACCGGGGAGCTGTTTTTT; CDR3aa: CASSSDRGNTGELFF
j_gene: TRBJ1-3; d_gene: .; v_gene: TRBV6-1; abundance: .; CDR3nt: TGTGCCAGCAGTGAATGGGAGGCACTCTCTGGAAACACCATATATTTT; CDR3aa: CASSEWEALSGNTIYF
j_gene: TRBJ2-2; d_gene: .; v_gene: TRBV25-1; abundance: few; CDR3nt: TGTGCCAGCAGTGAATCCTGGGGATTGGGCGGGGAGCTGTTTTTT; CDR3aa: CASSESWGLGGELFF
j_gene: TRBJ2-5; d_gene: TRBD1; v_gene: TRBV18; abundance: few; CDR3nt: TGTGCCAGCTCACCTCCGGGACAGTCCAGGTCCCAAGAGACCCAGTACTTC; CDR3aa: CASSPPGQSRSQETQYF
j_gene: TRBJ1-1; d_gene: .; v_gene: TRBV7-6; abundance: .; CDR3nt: TGTGCCAGCAGCCCCGGGGCCATAAAGAACACTGAAGCTTTCTTT; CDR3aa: CASSPGAIKNTEAFF
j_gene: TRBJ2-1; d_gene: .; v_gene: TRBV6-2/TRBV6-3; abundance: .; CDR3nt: TGTGCCAGCAGTTACCGATACAATGAGCAGTTCTTC; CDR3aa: CASSYRYNEQFF
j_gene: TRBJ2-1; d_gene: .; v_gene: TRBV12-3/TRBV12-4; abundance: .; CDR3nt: TGTGCCAGCAGAGCCAGGGGCCATGAGCAGTTCTTC; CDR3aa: CASRARGHEQFF
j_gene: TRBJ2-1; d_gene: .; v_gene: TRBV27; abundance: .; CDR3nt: TGTGCCAGCAGTTATTGGCGGTCCTACAATGAGCAGTTCTTC; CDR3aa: CASSYWRSYNEQFF
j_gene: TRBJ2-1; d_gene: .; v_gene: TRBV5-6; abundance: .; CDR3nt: TGTGCCAGCAGCTTGGGGCAGGGGACCGACAATGAGCAGTTCTTC; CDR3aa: CASSLGQGTDNEQFF
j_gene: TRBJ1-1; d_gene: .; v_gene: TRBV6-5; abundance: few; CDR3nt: TGTGCCAGCAGTTCCACCGACAGAGCGGCTGAAGCTTTCTTT; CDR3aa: CASSSTDRAAEAFF
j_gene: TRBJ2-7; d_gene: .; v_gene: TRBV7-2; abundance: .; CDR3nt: TGTGCCAGCAAAACAAGCGGCGTAAGCTCCTACGAGCAGTACTTC; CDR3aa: CASKTSGVSSYEQYF
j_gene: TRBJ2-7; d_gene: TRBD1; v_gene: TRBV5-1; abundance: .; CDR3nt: TGCGCCAGCAGCATGAGGACAGGGGGCTCCTACGAGCAGTACTTC; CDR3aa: CASSMRTGGSYEQYF
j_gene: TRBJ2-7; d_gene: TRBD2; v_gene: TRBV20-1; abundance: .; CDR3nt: TGCAGTGCTAGTGGTAGCGGGGGGTGGCACTACGAGCAGTACTTC; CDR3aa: CSASGSGGWHYEQYF
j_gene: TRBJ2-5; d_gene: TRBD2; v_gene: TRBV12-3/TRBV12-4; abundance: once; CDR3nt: TGTGCCAGCAGTGCCGGGACTAGCGGGAGCTCGGAGACCCAGTACTTC; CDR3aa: CASSAGTSGSSETQYF
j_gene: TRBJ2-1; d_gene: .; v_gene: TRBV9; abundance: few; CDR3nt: TGTGCCAGCAGCGTAACTATAACCGGGACCGAAAGACCTACTGAGCAGTTCTTC; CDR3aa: CASSVTITGTERPTEQFF
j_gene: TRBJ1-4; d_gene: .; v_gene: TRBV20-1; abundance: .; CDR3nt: TGCAGTGCTAGGAATCGAGTCGGAGTGAATGAAAAACTGTTTTTT; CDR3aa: CSARNRVGVNEKLFF
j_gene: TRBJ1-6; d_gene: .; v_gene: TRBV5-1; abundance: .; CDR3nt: TGCGCCAGCAGCTCAGCATCGGCAAATAATTCACCCCTCCACTTT; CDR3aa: CASSSASANNSPLHF
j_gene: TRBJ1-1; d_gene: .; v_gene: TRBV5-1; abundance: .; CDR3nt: TGCGCCAGCAGCTTGGGACAGGAGAACACTGAAGCTTTCTTT; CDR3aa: CASSLGQENTEAFF
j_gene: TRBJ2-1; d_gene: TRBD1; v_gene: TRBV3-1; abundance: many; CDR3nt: TGTGCCAGCAGCCAAGGGCAGGGGGCGATTAGTAACAATGAGCAGTTCTTC; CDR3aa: CASSQGQGAISNNEQFF
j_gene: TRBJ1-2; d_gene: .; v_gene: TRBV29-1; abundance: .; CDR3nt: TGCAGCGGTGGGGACGGTAACTATGGCGACACCTTC; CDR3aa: CSGGDGNYGDTF
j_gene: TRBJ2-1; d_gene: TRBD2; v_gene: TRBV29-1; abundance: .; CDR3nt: TGCAGCGTTGAACCCCCTAGCCGGGGGGATGAGCAGTTCTTC; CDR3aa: CSVEPPSRGDEQFF
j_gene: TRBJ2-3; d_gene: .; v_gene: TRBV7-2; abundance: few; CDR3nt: TGTGCCAGCAGCCTCACTAGATTATCTGGGGATACGCAGTATTTT; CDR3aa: CASSLTRLSGDTQYF
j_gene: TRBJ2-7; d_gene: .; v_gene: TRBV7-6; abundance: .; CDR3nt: TGTGCCAGCAGCTACGGAGGGGGCAACGAGCAGTACTTC; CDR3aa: CASSYGGGNEQYF
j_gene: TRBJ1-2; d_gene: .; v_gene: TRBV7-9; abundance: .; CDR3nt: TGTGCCAGCAGCTTATCCGAGGTCCTTCGCTATGGCTACACCTTC; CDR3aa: CASSLSEVLRYGYTF
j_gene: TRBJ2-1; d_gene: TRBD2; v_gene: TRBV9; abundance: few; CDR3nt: TGTGCCAGCAGTGGACTAGCGGGAGCCTACAATGAGCAGTTCTTC; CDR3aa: CASSGLAGAYNEQFF
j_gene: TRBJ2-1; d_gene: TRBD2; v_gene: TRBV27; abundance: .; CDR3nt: TGTGCCAGCAGTTTCTGGGGACTAGCGGGAGCTCCTAAGCAGTTCTTC; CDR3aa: CASSFWGLAGAPKQFF
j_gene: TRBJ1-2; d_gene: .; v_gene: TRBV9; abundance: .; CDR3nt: TGTGCCAGCAGCGTAGGAGCGGGGGGCTCTAACTATGGCTACACCTTC; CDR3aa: CASSVGAGGSNYGYTF
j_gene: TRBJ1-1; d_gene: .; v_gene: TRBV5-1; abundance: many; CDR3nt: TGCGCCAGCAGCTCCTGGGGGCGGAGCACTGAAGCTTTCTTT; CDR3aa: CASSSWGRSTEAFF
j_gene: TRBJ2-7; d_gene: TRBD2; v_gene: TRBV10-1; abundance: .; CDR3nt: TGCGCCAGCAGGCCCGTAGCGGGAGACTACGAGCAGTACTTC; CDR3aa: CASRPVAGDYEQYF
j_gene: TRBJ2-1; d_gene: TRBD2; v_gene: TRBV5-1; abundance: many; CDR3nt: TGCGCCAGCAGCTTGTTCGCGGGAGCAACCTACAATGAGCAGTTCTTC; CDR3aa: CASSLFAGATYNEQFF
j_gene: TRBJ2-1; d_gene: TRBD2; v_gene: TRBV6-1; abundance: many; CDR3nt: TGTGCCAGCATCCTAAGCGGGGGCTCCTACAATGAGCAGTTCTTC; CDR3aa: CASILSGGSYNEQFF
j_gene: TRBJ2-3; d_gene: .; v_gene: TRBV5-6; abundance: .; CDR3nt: TGTGCCAGCAGCTTGGATCTCGGGGCAGATACGCAGTATTTT; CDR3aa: CASSLDLGADTQYF
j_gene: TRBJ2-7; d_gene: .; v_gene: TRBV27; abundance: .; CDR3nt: TGTGCCAGCAGCCCGACGGCGGGCCCTGCCTACGAGCAGTATTTC; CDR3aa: CASSPTAGPAYEQYF
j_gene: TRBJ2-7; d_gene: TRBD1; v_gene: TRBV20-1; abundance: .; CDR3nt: TGCAGTGCTCCCCGGGACAGGGGCTCCTACGAGCAGTACTTC; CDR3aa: CSAPRDRGSYEQYF
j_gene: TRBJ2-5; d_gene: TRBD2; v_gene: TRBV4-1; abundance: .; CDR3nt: TGCGCCAGCAGCCAAGGCCCGGGACTAGAAGAGACCCAGTACTTC; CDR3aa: CASSQGPGLEETQYF
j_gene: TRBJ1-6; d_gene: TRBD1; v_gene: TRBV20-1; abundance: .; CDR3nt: TGCTTTGGGGGTCTGGGAGGGGGCCGTAATTCACCCCTCCACTTT; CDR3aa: CFGGLGGGRNSPLHF
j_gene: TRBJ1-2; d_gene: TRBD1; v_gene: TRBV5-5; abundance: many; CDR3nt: TGTGCCAGCAGCACCGGGACAGCCTATGGCTACACCTTC; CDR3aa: CASSTGTAYGYTF
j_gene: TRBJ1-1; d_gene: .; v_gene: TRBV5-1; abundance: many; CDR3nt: TGCGCCAGCAGCTTGGGTTGGGGAGACACTGAAGCTTTCTTT; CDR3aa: CASSLGWGDTEAFF
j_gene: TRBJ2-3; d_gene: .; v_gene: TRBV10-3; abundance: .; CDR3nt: TGTGCCATCAGCGGCCGAGATACGCAGTATTTT; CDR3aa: CAISGRDTQYF
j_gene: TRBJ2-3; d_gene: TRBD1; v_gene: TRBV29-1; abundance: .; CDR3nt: TGCAGCGTTTCGAGCCTCTGGGGACAGGATACGCAGTATTTT; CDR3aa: CSVSSLWGQDTQYF
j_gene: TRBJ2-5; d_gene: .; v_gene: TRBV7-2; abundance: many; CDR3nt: TGTGCCAGCAGCTTAGGTCCGGCCCCGGTGACCCAGTACTTC; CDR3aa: CASSLGPAPVTQYF
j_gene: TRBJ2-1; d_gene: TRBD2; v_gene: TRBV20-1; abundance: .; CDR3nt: TGCAGTGCTGCCCCCCCCCGCGGGGGGGCGGGAAATGAGCAGTTCTTC; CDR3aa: CSAAPPRGGAGNEQFF
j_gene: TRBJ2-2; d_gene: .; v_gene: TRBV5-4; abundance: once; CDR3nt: TGTGCCAGCAGCTTGGGTGGCTTCGCGAACACCGGGGAGCTGTTTTTT; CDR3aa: CASSLGGFANTGELFF
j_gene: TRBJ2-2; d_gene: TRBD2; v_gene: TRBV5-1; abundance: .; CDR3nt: TGCGCCAGCAGGATCGAGCGGGAGTACACCGGGGAGCTGTTTTTT; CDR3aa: CASRIEREYTGELFF
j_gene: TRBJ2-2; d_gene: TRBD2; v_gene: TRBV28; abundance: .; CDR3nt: TGTGCCAGCAGTGAACCGGGACTAGCGGGGGTCAGACGCACCGGGGAGCTGTTTTTT; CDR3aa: CASSEPGLAGVRRTGELFF
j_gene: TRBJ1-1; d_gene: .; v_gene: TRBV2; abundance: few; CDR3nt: TGTGCCAGCAGTCCACCTGGGGCTCAGGACACTGAAGCTTTCTTT; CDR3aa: CASSPPGAQDTEAFF
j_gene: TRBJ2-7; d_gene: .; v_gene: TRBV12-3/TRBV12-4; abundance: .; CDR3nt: TGTGCCAGCAGTTCGGGCCCATTAAAAGACGAGCAGTACTTC; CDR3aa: CASSSGPLKDEQYF
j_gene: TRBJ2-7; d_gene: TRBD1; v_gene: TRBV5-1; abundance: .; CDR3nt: TGCGCCAGCAGCCTTGAGACAGGGGGAATCAACGAGCAGTACTTC; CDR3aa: CASSLETGGINEQYF
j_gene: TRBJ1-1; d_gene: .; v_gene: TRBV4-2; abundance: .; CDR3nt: TGTGCCAGCAGCCAGGGATACAGGGTCATGAACACTGAAGCTTTCTTT; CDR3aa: CASSQGYRVMNTEAFF
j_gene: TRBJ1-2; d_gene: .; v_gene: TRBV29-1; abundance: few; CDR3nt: TGCAGCGTTGAACATCGGGTTTATGGCTACACCTTC; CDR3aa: CSVEHRVYGYTF
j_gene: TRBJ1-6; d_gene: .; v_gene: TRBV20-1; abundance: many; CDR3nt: TGCAGTGCTAGAGACGAGACACCTCTTAATTCACCCCTCCACTTT; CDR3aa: CSARDETPLNSPLHF
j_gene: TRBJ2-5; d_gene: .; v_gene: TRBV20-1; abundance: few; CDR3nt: TGCAGTGCTAGTTTTTACCCCCTTGAGTCGCCATCAACGAGGGAGACCCAGTACTTC; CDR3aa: CSASFYPLESPSTRETQYF
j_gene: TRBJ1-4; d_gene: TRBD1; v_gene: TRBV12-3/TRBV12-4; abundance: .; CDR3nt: TGTGCCAGCAGTACGGGACAGGGGAATGAAAAACTGTTTTTT; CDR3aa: CASSTGQGNEKLFF
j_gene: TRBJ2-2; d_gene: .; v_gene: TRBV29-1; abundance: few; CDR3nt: TGCAGCGTTGAGTGGAAGCTAACCGGGGAGCTGTTTTTT; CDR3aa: CSVEWKLTGELFF
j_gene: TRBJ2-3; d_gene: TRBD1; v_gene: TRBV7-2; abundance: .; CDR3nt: TGTGCCAGCAGCTACGAACAGGGGGCGGATACGCAGTATTTT; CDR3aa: CASSYEQGADTQYF
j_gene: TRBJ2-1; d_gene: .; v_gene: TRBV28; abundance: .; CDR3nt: TGTGCCAGCAGTTTACCCGGCTTAAGCAATGAGCAGTTCTTC; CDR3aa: CASSLPGLSNEQFF
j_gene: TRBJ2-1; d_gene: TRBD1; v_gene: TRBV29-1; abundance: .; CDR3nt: TGCAGCGCCACGACAGGGGGCGAAAATGAGCAGTTCTTC; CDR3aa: CSATTGGENEQFF
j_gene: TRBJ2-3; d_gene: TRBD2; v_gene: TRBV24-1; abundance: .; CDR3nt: TGTGCCACCAGTGATCAGTCTAGCGGGGGCGAAACGCAGTATTTT; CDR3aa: CATSDQSSGGETQYF